The clone carrying this T cell receptor (beta chain) was detected only a few times. Its antigen remains unknown. The investigators reverse transcribed all of the isolated RNA, so they sequenced expressed TCRB transcripts. Generated by immunoSEQ multiplex PCR, the TCRdb table keeps only in-frame clones and is missing some. The table includes nearly 350,000 clones, 8% detected once. The data derive from a study of beta chain features in type 1 diabetes. This CDR3 has 14 residues. V lost 10 bases, J lost 8 bases, and 16 bases stayed unmatched. CDR1 is ENHRY and CDR2 is SYGVKD in the germline V gene. Overall study results and limits: For TCRB rearrangement, an influence of HLA type remained unresolved here.

The sequence was collected from a woman aged 18-29 years in good health. Sequencing was performed on central memory CD4+ T cells from blood. The chain combines TRBV10-3 with TRBJ1-2, with 7 bases aligning to TRBD1. The CDR3 is CASSRHVTGEGYTF. The CDR3 DNA is TGTGCCAGCAGCCGCCACGTCACAGGGGAGGGCTACACCTTC.